Sequencing of this T cell receptor beta chain was carried out in a study of cytomegalovirus exposure and HLA in healthy donors. V was pared by 4 bases and J by 8 bases, with 20 bases between. The CDR3 totals 16 residues. The V gene's germline CDR1 is LGHNA and CDR2 YSLEER. General study findings and limits: It emerged from a later analysis that several of the most significant clusters appeared to be linked to common viral pathogens. V- and J-gene trimming of TCR beta was linked (in a later analysis) to a missense DCLRE1C variant. Reported performance of the classifier showed diagnosis of cytomegalovirus status with high specificity and sensitivity.

This clone was picked up many times. The antigen remains undetermined. Primers for the PCR totalled 60 Vbeta and 13 Jbeta. The repertoire was sequenced with immunoSEQ multiplex PCR; TCRdb's copy has only in-frame clones and lacks some. There are some 150,000 clones in the sample; 70% to 85% occur only once, and 4.3% lies in the top ten. The V call is TRBV4-3, the J call TRBJ1-4, with a tentative D call TRBD1 (6 bases). The receptor comes from a middle-aged man in good health and CMV-seronegative. Sequenced sample: PBMCs. The CDR3 DNA reads as TGCGCCAGCAGCCCTAAGGGGCCAGGGGAAGGGGAAAAACTGTTTTTT. This codes for CASSPKGPGEGEKLFF.